This T cell receptor gamma chain was sequenced for a study of γδ T cells in repeated Plasmodium falciparum infection (dated by TCRdb to 2020 to 2022). A note on the overall study: Malian children exposed to intense seasonal malaria transmission were enrolled in the natural-infection arm and compared with Australian children matched for age and gender. Four controlled human malaria infections were administered to five malaria-naive U.S. adults over about 600 days by bites from P. falciparum NF54-infected Anopheles stephensi mosquitoes. Samples from controlled-infection subjects were taken at baseline, right before selected infections, and 21 days after each infection. In the study, the shaping of the human gammadelta T cell repertoire by repeated Plasmodium falciparum infection was examined using natural infection in Mali and controlled human malaria infection. Malian gammadelta TCR repertoires were analysed cross-sectionally during no-transmission periods and longitudinally across acute febrile malaria episodes.

The library came from multiplex PCR. TCRdb records Illumina MiSeq as the sequencer. Both TCR gamma (TRG) and TCR delta (TRD) chains were sequenced from each sorted gammadelta T cell sample. The authors processed their data as follows. Clonotype tree plots, accumulated frequency of the top 20 clonotypes, diversity index (DI) and D75 metrics were included in the repertoire analyses. Clones were re-identified by TCRdb from the public reads with CATT, and rows with the same DNA were merged. TCRdb assigned the V and J calls; the authors' analysis was not used. A total of roughly 32,000 gamma-chain clones appear in this sample, approximately 1.5% of them only once. 15% to 20% of the sample goes to the ten largest clones. What the study reported, not specific to this receptor: A highly stable polyclonal repertoire over time and infection, with many inter-individual overlapping TCRgamma sequences, was shown by Vgamma9/Vdelta2+ TCR repertoires. Analysis of inter-individual variability in gammadelta T cell responses was limited by the small size of the controlled-infection cohort. Generalizability was limited because the Malian cohort was drawn from a small rural village of predominantly one ethnic group. Vdelta2-negative gammadelta TCR repertoires from Malian children appeared more clonally expanded, less diverse and less shared than those of Australian children. Waves of new clonotype selection in Vdelta2-negative, largely Vdelta1+, gammadelta TCR repertoires appeared to be driven by repeated controlled infections.

The sample holds a few counts of this clone. Its antigen remains unidentified. The protein given by TCRdb reflects a much larger clone and differs at residue 5 from this DNA's translation, likely from a read error; the protein shown is the DNA's translation. For bulk TCR repertoire analysis, Vgamma9/Vdelta2+ and Vdelta2-negative gammadelta T cell populations were flow-sorted out of peripheral blood mononuclear cells. Relative to germline, V is missing 5 bases and J is missing 4 bases, with 8 bases of the junction outside any gene match. Taken from cysteine to phenylalanine, the CDR3 has 13 residues. The kept DNA is CDR3 alone, 39 bases in frame from the first base. From the germline V gene (reference sequence), CDR1 is GITISATS and CDR2 is ISYDGTV.

Sequenced sample: gamma-delta T cells from blood. The chain joins TRGV9 to TRGJ1 or TRGJ2. Here the J gene came from matching the DNA to germline, since TCRdb omits it. The clonotype originates from a pool of human donors (malaria-infected and uninfected, not separated). In nucleotide form, the sequence is TGTGCCTTGTGGGTTTTCTCGTATTATAAGAAACTCTTT. It translates to CALWVFSYYKKLF.